Below, 5 T cell receptor beta chains from the same sample are listed, as sequenced in a study of T-cell reconstitution after alpha-beta-depleted transplantation in children. Library preparation (for TCRbeta) was performed with unique molecular identifiers. TCRdb itself ran the PCR reads through MiXCR, one entry per CDR3 protein. The sample carries 420,000 or so distinct CDR3 sequences, roughly 11% recorded once. The starting material was PBMCs from the stem cell graft donor, obtained from the stem cell graft. The receptors were gathered from a human donor who donated a stem cell graft to a child with acute myeloid leukemia.

Ten or more counts support this clonotype. This chain uses TRBV29-1 with TRBJ2-7, with 7 bases identical to TRBD2. Germline V lookup: CDR1 SQVTM, CDR2 ANQGSEA. Unmatched junction bases numbered 4, after V lost 6 bases and J lost 2 bases. CDR3 length equals 12 residues. The CDR3 DNA follows: TGCAGCGTCTGGGGGGGAACCTACGAGCAGTACTTC. Translated: CSVWGGTYEQYF.

J is TRBJ2-7 and V is TRBV5-1; D is unclear. The CDR3 runs 15 residues. V lost 0 bases and J lost 2, with 12 bases in between. Germline V gene sequence: CDR1 SGHRS, CDR2 YFSETQ. CDR3 sequence reads: CASSLEGGVAYEQYF. Here the CDR3 DNA reads TGCGCCAGCAGCTTGGAGGGTGGAGTAGCCTACGAGCAGTACTTC.

V is TRBV6-1 and J is TRBJ1-2; 7 nucleotides line up with TRBD1. The germline V gene encodes CDR1 MNHNS and CDR2 SASEGT. The length of the CDR3 is 14 residues. Germline trimming cut 6 bases from V and 2 bases from J; bases unmatched to any gene: 6. The CDR3 is CASRTGQKNYGYTF. The CDR3 coding sequence is TGTGCCAGCAGAACGGGACAGAAAAACTATGGCTACACCTTC.

Notes on this clonotype: Germline and junction disagree at one end, which may indicate a read error. This chain joins TRBV5-1 and TRBJ2-1, with D tentatively TRBD2 (6 bases). Germline V gene lookup returns CDR1 SGHRS and CDR2 YFSETQ. This CDR3 has 12 amino acids. DNA of the CDR3: TGCGCCAGCCGCTTAGGACTAAATGAGCAGTTCTTC. Residues: CASRLGLNEQFF.

The sample holds many counts of this clonotype. J is TRBJ2-3 and V is TRBV7-2; TRBD2 matches 11 bases. J lost 2 bases, V lost 5 bases, and 6 bases had no gene match. The CDR3 loop spans 16 amino acids. From germline, CDR1 is SGHTA and CDR2 FQGNSA. The CDR3 DNA reads as TGTGCCAGCAGCGCACCGACTAGCGGGGACACAGATACGCAGTATTTT. Translation: CASSAPTSGDTDTQYF.